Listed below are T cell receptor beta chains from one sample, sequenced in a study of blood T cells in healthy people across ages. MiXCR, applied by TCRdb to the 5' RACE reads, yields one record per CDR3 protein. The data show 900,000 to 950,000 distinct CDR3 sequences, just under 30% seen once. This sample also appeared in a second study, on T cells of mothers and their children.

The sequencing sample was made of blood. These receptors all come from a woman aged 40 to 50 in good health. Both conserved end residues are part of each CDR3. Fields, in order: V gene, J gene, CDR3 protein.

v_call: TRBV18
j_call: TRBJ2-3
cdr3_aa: CASSPRASGVVGDTQYF

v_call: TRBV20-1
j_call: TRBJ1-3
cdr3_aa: CSAPRGGSSGNTIYF

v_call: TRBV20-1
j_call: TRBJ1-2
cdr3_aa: CSAWTGEGYTF

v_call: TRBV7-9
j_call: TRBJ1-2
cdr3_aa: CASSRPATGVYGYTF

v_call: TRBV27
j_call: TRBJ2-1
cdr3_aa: CASSLKGIPDVEQFF

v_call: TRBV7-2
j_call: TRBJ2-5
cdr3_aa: CASSLGRQSNEQYF

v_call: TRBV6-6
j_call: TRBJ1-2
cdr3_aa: CASGSGLLANYGYTF

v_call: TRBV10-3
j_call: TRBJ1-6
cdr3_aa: CANKGDEGSPLHF

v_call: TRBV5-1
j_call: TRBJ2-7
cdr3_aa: CASSLERTSPGEQYF

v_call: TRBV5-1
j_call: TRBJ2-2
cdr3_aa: CASSLGPRGTRDAGELFF

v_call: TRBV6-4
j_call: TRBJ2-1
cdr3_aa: CASSGGQGDQNEQFF

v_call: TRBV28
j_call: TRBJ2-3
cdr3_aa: CASSFVLAGVTDTQYF

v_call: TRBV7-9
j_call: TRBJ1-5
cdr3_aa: CASSLGDGAGPQHF

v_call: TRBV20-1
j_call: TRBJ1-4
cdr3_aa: CSARGGTDLNEKLFF

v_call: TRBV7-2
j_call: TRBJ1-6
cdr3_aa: CASSLAGTAGGHSPLHF

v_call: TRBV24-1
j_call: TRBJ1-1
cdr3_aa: CATSDSGQGAKAFF

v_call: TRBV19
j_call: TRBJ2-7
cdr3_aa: CASSKRDGGPYEQYF

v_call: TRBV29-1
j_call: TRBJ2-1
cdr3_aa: CSVELDQGIEQFF

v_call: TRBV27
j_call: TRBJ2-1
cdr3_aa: CASSLPSGYEQFF

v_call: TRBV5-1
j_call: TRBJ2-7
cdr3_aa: CASSLDQPPREQYF

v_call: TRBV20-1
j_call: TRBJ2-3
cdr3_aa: CSALSPSPPDTQYF

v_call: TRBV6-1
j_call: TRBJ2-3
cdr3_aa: CASYTLAGRTDTQYF

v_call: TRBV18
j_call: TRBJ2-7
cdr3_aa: CASSPQSAYEQYF

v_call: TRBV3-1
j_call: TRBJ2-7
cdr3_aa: CASSHPDTYNEQYF

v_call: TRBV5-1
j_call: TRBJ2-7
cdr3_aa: CASSPGTSGGLYEQYF

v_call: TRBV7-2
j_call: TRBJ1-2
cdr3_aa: CASSLAGGAGFYDYTF

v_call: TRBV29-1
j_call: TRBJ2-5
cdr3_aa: CSVLGQVNHRKTQYF

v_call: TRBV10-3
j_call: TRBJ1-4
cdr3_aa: CAISGDLSNEKLFF

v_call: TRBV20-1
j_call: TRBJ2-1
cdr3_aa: CSARSIRGDEQFF

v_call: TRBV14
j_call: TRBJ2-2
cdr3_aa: CASSQDPGARTGELFF

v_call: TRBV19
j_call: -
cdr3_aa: CASSIVGWTYEQYF

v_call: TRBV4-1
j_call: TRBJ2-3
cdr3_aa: CASNLRGQGGDTQYF

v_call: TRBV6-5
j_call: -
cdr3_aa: CASSVQGSLGEQYF

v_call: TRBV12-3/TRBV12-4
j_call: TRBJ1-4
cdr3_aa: CASTVATEGARAEKLFF

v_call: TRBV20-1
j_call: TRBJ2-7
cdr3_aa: CSARALKGFRYEQYF

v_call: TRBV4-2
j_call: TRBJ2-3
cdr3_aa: CAGSQVTSGTGDADTQYF

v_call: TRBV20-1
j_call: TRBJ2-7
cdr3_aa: CSARTLTSGGYEQYF

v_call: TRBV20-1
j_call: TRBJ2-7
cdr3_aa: CSARDRGTGPTYEQYF

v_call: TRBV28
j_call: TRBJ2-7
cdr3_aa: CASSSRGGQGYEQYF

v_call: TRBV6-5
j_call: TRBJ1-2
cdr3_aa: CASSRGQSYGYTF

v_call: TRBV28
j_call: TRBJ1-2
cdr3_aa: CASRPRGRGMNYGYTF

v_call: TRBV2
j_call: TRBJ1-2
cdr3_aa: CASSESDRADYGYTF

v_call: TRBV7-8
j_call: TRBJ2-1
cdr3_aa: CASSTHRTVYNEQFF

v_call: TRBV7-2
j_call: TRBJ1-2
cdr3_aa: CASSFSAPGGDPYGYTF

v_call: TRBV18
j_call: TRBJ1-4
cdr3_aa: CASSPGQGIREKLFF

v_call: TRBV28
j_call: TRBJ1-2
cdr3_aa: CASISGYGYTF

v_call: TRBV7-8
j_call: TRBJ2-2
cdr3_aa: CANSSGRPRSTGELFF

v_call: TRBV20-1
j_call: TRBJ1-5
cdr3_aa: CSASNTDQPQHF

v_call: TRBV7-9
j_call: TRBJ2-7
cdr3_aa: CACSSAGSSYEQYF

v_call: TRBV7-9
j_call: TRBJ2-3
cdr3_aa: CASSKYTDTQYF

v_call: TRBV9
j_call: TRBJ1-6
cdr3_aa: CASSLLGGAQSPLHF

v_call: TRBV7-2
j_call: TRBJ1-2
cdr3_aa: CASSLANRRDGYTF

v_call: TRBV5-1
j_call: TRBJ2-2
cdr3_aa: CASSRESGSNTGELFF

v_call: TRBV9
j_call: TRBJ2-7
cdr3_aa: CASSVDGGGPYEQYF

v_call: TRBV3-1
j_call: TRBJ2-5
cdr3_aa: CASSQDSGETQYF

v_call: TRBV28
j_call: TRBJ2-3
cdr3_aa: CASLAGGYTDTQYF

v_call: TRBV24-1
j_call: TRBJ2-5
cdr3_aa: CATSDRTGPQETQYF

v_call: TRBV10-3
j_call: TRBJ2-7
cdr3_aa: CAIRASGEQGSEQYF

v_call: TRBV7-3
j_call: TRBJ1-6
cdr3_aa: CASSLTGRPNSPLHF